The rows below give T cell receptor beta chains drawn from one sample of a study of blood T cell repertoires in COVID-19. Produced via immunoSEQ multiplex PCR; TCRdb's table is partial and in-frame only. The sample carries about 120,000 clones, roughly 81% recorded once. Sequencing was done on a sample of peripheral blood. Receptors originate from a human donor in a cohort sampled during active COVID-19. Each CDR3 is given with its conserved first and last residue. Fields, in order: clone size, V gene, J gene, CDR3 protein. Some rows have no size entry. The others give once, few or many, or a class for an expanded clone.

abundance: .; v_gene: TRBV6-2/TRBV6-3; j_gene: TRBJ1-5; CDR3aa: CASSYPQPQHF
abundance: .; v_gene: TRBV19; j_gene: TRBJ2-3; CDR3aa: CASTRTGELDTQYF
abundance: .; v_gene: TRBV6-2/TRBV6-3; j_gene: TRBJ1-1; CDR3aa: CASSSTQGTEAFF
abundance: .; v_gene: TRBV20-1; j_gene: TRBJ1-2; CDR3aa: CSASPPGQRGYTF
abundance: .; v_gene: TRBV4-3; j_gene: TRBJ1-1; CDR3aa: CASSQVRTGNTEAFF
abundance: .; v_gene: TRBV6-1; j_gene: TRBJ1-2; CDR3aa: CASSEGVGIYGYTF
abundance: few; v_gene: TRBV15; j_gene: TRBJ1-5; CDR3aa: CATSTGGASNQPQHF
abundance: .; v_gene: TRBV4-2; j_gene: TRBJ2-7; CDR3aa: CASSQAPSGPNYEQYF
abundance: .; v_gene: TRBV15; j_gene: TRBJ2-1; CDR3aa: CATSNPGRGVGQFF
abundance: .; v_gene: TRBV12-3/TRBV12-4; j_gene: TRBJ2-1; CDR3aa: CASSLLVGNEQFF
abundance: .; v_gene: TRBV27; j_gene: TRBJ1-2; CDR3aa: CASRTTGRGYTF
abundance: .; v_gene: TRBV3-1/TRBV3-2; j_gene: TRBJ2-7; CDR3aa: CASSHLVGGRSYEQYF